The 16 T cell receptor beta chains given below trace back to one sample, sequenced in a study of T cells after somatic rescue of genetic block. Data came from immunoSEQ multiplex PCR; TCRdb stores just in-frame clones and leaves some out. The table records 15,000 or so clones, roughly two thirds of them present only once. Sample: peripheral blood mononuclear cells (PBMCs). The receptors shown here come from a boy aged 5-17 years.

The genes are TRBV28 and TRBJ2-3, with D perhaps matching TRBD1 (6 bases). V was pared by 5 bases and J by 3 bases, with 24 bases between. CDR1 and CDR2 (germline): MDHEN, SYDVKM. This CDR3 is 18 amino acids long. The CDR3 bases are TGTGCCAGCAGTCTCCTCCTGTCACAGGGAAGAGCGACAGATACGCAGTATTTT. Translation: CASSLLLSQGRATDTQYF.

This clone came up a few times. The V call is TRBV27, the J call TRBJ2-7, with D maybe TRBD1 (7 bases). This CDR3 has 11 residues. The germline CDR1 and CDR2 sequences are MNHEY and SMNVEV (reference sequence). V dropped 6 bases and J dropped 12 bases, with 15 bases sitting between them. The CDR3 reads CASRRGQLVYF. In DNA form, the CDR3 reads TGTGCCAGCAGGCGGGGACAGCTGGTGTACTTC.

The CDR3, as DNA: TGTGCCAGTAGTATAAAACAGGGCTCCAGTGGGCCCCAGCATTTT. Translating gives CASSIKQGSSGPQHF. This rearrangement joins TRBV19 to TRBJ1-5, with D possibly TRBD1 on 6 matching bases. V was cut by 2 bases and J by 9 bases, with 17 bases left in between. CDR1 LNHDA and CDR2 SQIVND come from the germline V gene (reference sequence). The CDR3 extends over 15 amino acids.

This clone was picked up a small number of times. This rearrangement joins TRBV5-1 to TRBJ2-5, with D perhaps being TRBD1 or TRBD2 (5 bases each). With 4 bases removed from V and 3 bases from J, the gap between germline ends came to 16 bases. This CDR3 has 15 amino acids. CDR1 is SGHRS and CDR2 is YFSETQ in the germline V gene. The CDR3 here is CASSNRDGLEETQYF. The CDR3 nucleotides read TGCGCCAGCAGCAACCGGGACGGCCTTGAAGAGACCCAGTACTTC. Looking up the rest from reference TRBV5-1 and TRBJ2-5 gives the full variable domain: KAGVTQTPRYLIKTRGQQVTLSCSPISGHRSVSWYQQTPGQGLQFLFEYFSETQRNKGNFPGRFSGRQFSNSRSEMNVSTLELGDSALYLCASSNRDGLEETQYFGPGTRLLVL.

The V gene is TRBV5-1, the J gene TRBJ2-7; D is possibly TRBD2 (6 bases). CDR3 size: 15 residues. V lost 0 bases, J lost 1 base, and 11 bases lay in between. Germline-derived CDR1 and CDR2 are SGHRS and YFSETQ. The CDR3 sequence: CASSLGGGGSYEQYF. The DNA for the CDR3 is TGCGCCAGCAGCTTGGGGGGCGGAGGGTCCTACGAGCAGTACTTC.

The chain links TRBV6-5 to TRBJ2-7; 11 bases fit TRBD1. Germline lookup yields CDR1 MNHEY and CDR2 SVGAGI. The ends lost 2 bases at V and 5 bases at J; junction bases unmatched: 2. The CDR3 is 14 residues long. The CDR3 reads CASSYRTGGDEQYF. CDR3 nucleotides: TGTGCCAGCAGTTACCGGACAGGGGGCGACGAGCAGTACTTC.

This rearrangement joins TRBV7-9 to TRBJ2-2, with 9 bases lining up with TRBD1. From germline, CDR1 is SEHNR and CDR2 FQNEAQ (reference sequence). V trimming: 6 bases; J trimming: 7 bases; junction bases outside the gene matches: 15. The CDR3 totals 17 residues. CDR3 in amino acids: CASREAPRQGEGGELFF. The CDR3 DNA sequence: TGTGCCAGCAGGGAGGCCCCGAGACAGGGGGAAGGCGGGGAGCTGTTTTTT.

J is TRBJ2-2 and V is TRBV28; D ambiguous. Germline lookup yields CDR1 MDHEN and CDR2 SYDVKM. This CDR3 contains 14 residues. Trimming left V 5 bases short and J 3 bases short, with 10 bases between. CDR3 loop: CASSLYRDTGELFF. Written as DNA, the CDR3 is TGTGCCAGCAGTCTATACAGAGACACCGGGGAGCTGTTTTTT.

By share, this clone ranks as medium-sized. V usage is TRBV7-9 and J usage is TRBJ2-3; D unresolved. Germline CDR1 is SEHNR and CDR2 is FQNEAQ (reference sequence). This CDR3 region has 13 residues. With 5 bases removed from V and 1 base from J, the gap between germline ends came to 7 bases. DNA of the CDR3: TGTGCCAGCAGCAAGTCGGGCACAGATACGCAGTATTTT. Protein sequence: CASSKSGTDTQYF.

The gene calls are TRBV7-9 and TRBJ2-5; no clear D gene. V shed 3 bases and J shed 1 base, with 3 bases lying between them. Germline CDR1 and CDR2: SEHNR and FQNEAQ (reference sequence). This CDR3 is 12 amino acids long. CDR3: CASSLFQETQYF. CDR3 nucleotide sequence: TGTGCCAGCAGCTTGTTCCAAGAGACCCAGTACTTC.

This clone was recorded once. The CDR3 nucleotides are TGTGCCAGCAGCGTAGGCGTCCAAACCTACGAGCAGTACTTC. It encodes CASSVGVQTYEQYF. The V gene is TRBV9, the J gene TRBJ2-7, with D unresolved. Germline assignment: CDR1 SGDLS and CDR2 YYNGEE. V lost 0 bases and J lost 2, with 9 bases in between. CDR3 length: 14 amino acids.

This rearrangement joins TRBV30 to TRBJ2-7; tentative D call: TRBD1 (6 bases). Germline-derived CDR1 and CDR2 are GTSNPN and SVGIG (reference sequence). Trimming pared 0 bases from V and 2 bases from J, leaving 17 bases between. The CDR3 has 16 amino acids. For the CDR3, the DNA is TGTGCCTGGAGTGTACGCCTTACTCGGGACACCTACGAGCAGTACTTC. This translates into CAWSVRLTRDTYEQYF.

The chain couples TRBV28 to TRBJ2-5, with TRBD2 as a possible D gene (6 bases). The CDR3 loop spans 15 amino acids. Germline V CDR1 and CDR2: MDHEN, SYDVKM. The V gene lost 5 bases and the J gene lost 2 bases, with 15 bases spanning the gap. CDR3 residues: CASSPLGGRQETQYF. CDR3 sequence (DNA): TGTGCCAGCAGTCCCCTGGGGGGTCGACAAGAGACCCAGTACTTC.

The CDR3 DNA sequence: TGTGCCAGTAGTTCAGAGGGCACAGATACGCAGTATTTT. It translates to CASSSEGTDTQYF. The V and J genes are TRBV19 and TRBJ2-3; the D is unclear. The CDR3 extends over 13 amino acids. Trimming took 5 bases from V and 1 from J, leaving 7 bases between them. CDR1 LNHDA and CDR2 SQIVND come from the germline V gene (reference sequence).

This clone was observed a single time. The chain combines TRBV7-6 with TRBJ2-7; 7 bases are shared with TRBD1. The CDR3 spans 14 residues. CDR1 and CDR2 from the germline V gene are SGHVS and FNYEAQ. The J segment lost 1 base and the V segment lost 8 bases, leaving 8 bases of the junction unmatched. CDR3 nucleotides: TGTGCCAGCTTATCCAGGGACAGATCCTACGAGCAGTACTTC. Its translation is CASLSRDRSYEQYF.

This sequence joins TRBV5-4 and TRBJ2-6; possible D gene TRBD1, 5 bases. Germline V gene lookup returns CDR1 SGHNT and CDR2 YYREEE (reference sequence). V lost 4 bases and J lost 3, with 20 bases in between. The CDR3 has 18 amino acids. The CDR3 reads CASSLRWAGFFGANVLTF. CDR3 coding DNA: TGTGCCAGCAGCCTCCGGTGGGCAGGGTTTTTTGGGGCCAACGTCCTGACTTTC. Based on the CDR3 plus reference TRBV5-4 and TRBJ2-6, the full variable domain is ETGVTQSPTHLIKTRGQQVTLRCSSQSGHNTVSWYQQALGQGPQFIFQYYREEENGRGNFPPRFSGLQFPNYSSELNVNALELDDSALYLCASSLRWAGFFGANVLTFGAGSRLTVL.